The following is a T cell receptor beta chain sequence with its context. The germline V gene encodes CDR1 LGHDT and CDR2 YNNKEL (reference sequence). This CDR3 spans 16 amino acids. Trimming pared 0 bases from V and 0 bases from J, leaving 12 bases between. This specimen comes from a study of CD8 T cells in Susac syndrome. Reverse transcription used about 0.45 to 1 ug RNA and random hexamers. TCR beta CDR3 was amplified by immunoSEQ multiplex PCR. This amplification extended across 54 Vbeta and 13 Jbeta segments. TCRdb used MiXCR to reprocess the immunoSEQ multiplex PCR reads, holding one entry per CDR3 protein. This table holds about 140,000 distinct CDR3 sequences, 85% to 95% found once. CD8+ and CD4+ T cells taken from blood had their TCR beta sequenced. The CD8+ and CD4+ T cells were negatively isolated, with the TEMRA cells enriched by FACS.

The chain carries TRBV3-1 and TRBJ2-7; D is possibly TRBD1 (6 bases). The origin of this receptor is a human donor with Susac syndrome. The sequencing sample was made of CD4+ T cells from PBMCs. The CDR3 bases are TGTGCCAGCAGCCAAGAGCCTTCGACAGGCTCCTACGAGCAGTACTTC. Its protein product is CASSQEPSTGSYEQYF.